Listed below are T cell receptor beta chains from one sample, sequenced in a study of blood T cell repertoires in COVID-19. TCRdb keeps only in-frame clones here, not all; method: immunoSEQ multiplex PCR. The profile shows about 40,000 clones, roughly 76% of them singletons. The sample comprised peripheral blood. The source of these receptors is a woman in her 70s with acute or convalescent COVID-19. CDR3s include the opening cysteine and the closing phenylalanine or tryptophan. D genes are given only for firm matches.

V: TRBV5-1
D: TRBD2
CDR3: CASSLDGTSRETQYF

V: TRBV5-1
D: NA
CDR3: CASSAVAGASQPQHF

V: TRBV6-5
D: TRBD1
CDR3: CASRLQGDLEAFF

V: TRBV12-3/TRBV12-4
D: TRBD1
CDR3: CASSLVGGPEAFF

V: TRBV6-6
D: NA
CDR3: CASSEGTSNQPQHF

V: TRBV24-1
D: TRBD2
CDR3: CATSARTSGTDTQYF

V: TRBV29-1
D: TRBD2
CDR3: CSVGTSGGPNQETQYF

V: TRBV7-2
D: NA
CDR3: CASSLGLQGYGYTF

V: TRBV27
D: NA
CDR3: CASTAGGNYGYTF

V: TRBV4-2
D: NA
CDR3: CASSPAGAGGAGEQETQYF

V: TRBV7-3
D: TRBD1
CDR3: CASSLGQGGSPLHF

V: TRBV24-1
D: NA
CDR3: CATSDWTGTEAFF

V: TRBV5-4
D: NA
CDR3: CASSQDSTSSTDTQYF

V: TRBV3-1/TRBV3-2
D: TRBD1
CDR3: CASSPTGTGISPLHF

V: TRBV4-3
D: NA
CDR3: CASSQDTGVSTDTQYF

V: TRBV29-1
D: TRBD1
CDR3: CSVGTGEYGGELFF

V: TRBV11-1
D: TRBD1
CDR3: CASSLAGQGRGTEAFF